This T cell receptor (beta chain) was recovered during a study of T cells in Graves' hyperthyroidism and ophthalmopathy. TCR beta CDR3 regions were amplified from RNA transcripts. A set of HTBI primers served as the primers for a first-round RT-PCR of the TCR CDR3. Each CDR3 protein is one row after TCRdb ran MiXCR on the multiplex PCR reads. The sample yields 530,000 or so distinct CDR3 sequences, around a quarter seen once. This CDR3 is built from 15 residues. After removal of 5 bases from V and 7 bases from J, the junction contained 8 bases not matched to a gene. Germline V CDR1 and CDR2: MGHDK, SYGVNS.

The receptor's source is a woman younger than 45 with Graves' ophthalmopathy. The rearrangement uses TRBV25-1 and TRBJ2-2; 9 bases agree with TRBD1. Sequenced material: blood. The CDR3 protein is CASSLGDRAHGELFF. CDR3 nucleotides: TGTGCCAGCAGTTTAGGGGACAGGGCGCACGGGGAGCTGTTTTTT.